The 22 T cell receptor beta chains presented below share a single source sample, sequenced in a study of OX40 agonist ivuxolimab in advanced cancers. TCRdb's table, derived via immunoSEQ multiplex PCR, lists solely in-frame clones and lacks some. The data show approximately 71,000 clones, roughly 85% seen once. Source: CD4+ or CD8+ T cells sorted from blood, taken in a trial of the OX40 agonist ivuxolimab. The receptor set was obtained from an adult with an advanced solid tumor such as melanoma, head and neck, liver or kidney cancer.

This sequence joins TRBV6-6 and TRBJ1-3, with D maybe TRBD1 (6 bases). Germline CDR1 reads MNHNY; CDR2 reads SVGAGI (reference sequence). Trimming left V 8 bases short and J 4 bases short, with 18 bases between. The CDR3 has 15 amino acids. This CDR3 reads CASLLKGGSGNTIYF. CDR3 nucleotides: TGTGCCAGCTTACTAAAGGGGGGGTCAGGAAACACCATATATTTT.

The sample holds a few counts of this clone. CDR3 sequence (DNA): TGTGCCAGCAGGCCGACGGCCCAATACGAGCAGTACTTC. It yields the protein CASRPTAQYEQYF. The V and J genes are TRBV11-1 and TRBJ2-7; D is uncertain. CDR1 is SGHAT, CDR2 FQDESV, per germline (reference sequence). The CDR3 is made up of 13 amino acids. Trimming left V 6 bases short and J 4 bases short, with 13 bases between.

V is TRBV5-5 and J is TRBJ2-1; 7 bases match TRBD1. The CDR3 totals 16 residues. The V gene's germline CDR1 is SGHKS and CDR2 YYEKEE (reference sequence). V lost 3 bases and J lost 4; bases outside the gene matches: 10. CDR3 residues: CASSSQTGNSYNEQFF. The CDR3 DNA sequence: TGTGCCAGCAGCTCACAGACAGGGAATTCGTACAATGAGCAGTTCTTC.

The chain recombines TRBV19 with TRBJ1-1; 9 bases agree with TRBD1. The CDR3 loop spans 15 amino acids. Trimming took 2 bases from V and 4 from J; bases not matched to a gene: 5. Per the germline V gene, CDR1 is LNHDA and CDR2 is SQIVND (reference sequence). The CDR3 region has the DNA TGTGCCAGTAGTATAATCGAGACAGGGGGCACTGAAGCTTTCTTT. Amino acids: CASSIIETGGTEAFF.

As to this clone: One end of the junction does not line up with germline, which may come from a read error. Other DNA sequences in the same sample also yield this CDR3. The CDR3 spells CASSETDRNQPQHF. The DNA for the CDR3 is TGTGCCAGCAGTGAAACGGACAGAAATCAACCCCAGCATTTT. The chain employs TRBV2 and TRBJ1-5; a possible D gene is TRBD1 (6 bases). Germline V gene lookup returns CDR1 SNHLY and CDR2 FYNNEI. The CDR3 consists of 14 residues.

The genes are TRBV21-1 and TRBJ1-5. TRBV21-1 is a listed pseudogene. This CDR3 region has 16 residues. This CDR3 is CASSKGTGTRDQPQHF. CDR3 nucleotides: TGTGCCAGCAGCAAAGGGACAGGGACTAGGGATCAGCCCCAGCATTTT.

The chain couples TRBV5-1 to TRBJ2-3; D gene unclear. The CDR3 covers 13 residues. The V gene's germline CDR1 is SGHRS and CDR2 YFSETQ. The V end was cut by 4 bases, the J end by 3 bases, with 9 bases between. This CDR3 reads CASSPGVTDTQYF. The CDR3 coding sequence is TGCGCCAGCAGCCCTGGGGTTACAGATACGCAGTATTTT.

The chain has TRBV7-2 and TRBJ2-3; 8 bases are shared with TRBD2. This CDR3 has 14 amino acids. V shed 5 bases and J 3 bases; nucleotides not matched to a gene: 4. In germline, CDR1 is SGHTA, CDR2 FQGNSA. The CDR3 DNA is TGTGCCAGCAGCCCACTAGCGGAGACAGATACGCAGTATTTT. This encodes CASSPLAETDTQYF.

The V and J genes are TRBV7-2 and TRBJ2-1; 12 bases map to TRBD2. Germline V gene data show CDR1 as SGHTA and CDR2 as FQGNSA. The CDR3 totals 18 residues. V shed 0 bases, J shed 4 bases, and the junction held 7 bases outside the gene matches. DNA of the CDR3: TGTGCCAGCAGCTTAGCGGTCCTCCTAGCGGGGGGGTACAATGAGCAGTTCTTC. This translates into CASSLAVLLAGGYNEQFF.

This clone showed up just once. The CDR3 loop is CAISETRDLSEAFF. Here the CDR3 DNA reads TGTGCCATCAGTGAGACCAGGGACCTCTCGGAAGCTTTCTTT. This rearrangement joins TRBV10-3 to TRBJ1-1, with D perhaps matching TRBD1 (5 bases). This CDR3 comprises 14 residues. The V end lost 2 bases, the J end lost 8 bases, and 15 bases lay between the germline ends. Germline V gives CDR1 ENHRY, CDR2 SYGVKD.

This clone was observed a single time. The chain recombines TRBV10-3 with TRBJ2-7; D is ambiguous. In germline, CDR1 is ENHRY, CDR2 SYGVKD. Trimming took off 3 bases at V and 6 bases at J, with 12 bases between the two ends. This CDR3 comprises 13 residues. DNA for the CDR3: TGTGCCATCAGTGACTCCCTTGAGGCCGAGCAGTACGTC. Translating gives CAISDSLEAEQYV.

V and J are TRBV28 and TRBJ1-1; 10 nucleotides agree with TRBD1. Germline CDR1 is MDHEN and CDR2 is SYDVKM. The CDR3 totals 16 residues. Trimming at V came to 3 bases and at J to 4 bases, leaving 8 bases not matched to a gene. The CDR3 DNA reads TGTGCCAGCAGTTTTTTTCCCCGGGACAGGGGCACTGAAGCTTTCTTT. Translated, it gives CASSFFPRDRGTEAFF.

The chain links TRBV18 to TRBJ2-3; D perhaps matches TRBD1 (6 bases). V shed 5 bases and J shed 0 bases, with 15 bases lying between them. Germline V gene sequence: CDR1 KGHSH, CDR2 LQKENI. The CDR3 runs 16 residues. This CDR3 reads CASSSWTATSTDTQYF. CDR3 coding DNA: TGTGCCAGCTCATCCTGGACAGCAACTAGCACAGATACGCAGTATTTT.

The chain employs TRBV2 and TRBJ2-3; 7 bases line up with TRBD1. V dropped 5 bases and J dropped 6; count of bases not matched to a gene: 2. Germline lookup yields CDR1 SNHLY and CDR2 FYNNEI. The CDR3 length is 12 residues. CDR3 sequence: CASSTGVDTQYF. The CDR3 region has the DNA TGTGCCAGCAGTACAGGGGTCGATACGCAGTATTTT. The full variable domain, its missing parts supplied by reference TRBV2 and TRBJ2-3, is EPEVTQTPSHQVTQMGQEVILRCVPISNHLYFYWYRQILGQKVEFLVSFYNNEISEKSEIFDDQFSVERPDGSNFTLKIRSTKLEDSAMYFCASSTGVDTQYFGPGTRLTVL.

The chain links TRBV27 to TRBJ2-1; 8 bases fit TRBD2. Germline V gene sequence: CDR1 MNHEY, CDR2 SMNVEV (reference sequence). Trimming took 3 bases from V and 2 from J; bases not matched to a gene: 3. The CDR3 loop spans 15 amino acids. The CDR3 coding sequence is TGTGCCAGCAGTTTGGGCGGGAGGACCTACAATGAGCAGTTCTTC. This gives the protein CASSLGGRTYNEQFF.

This chain joins TRBV30 and TRBJ1-1; D gene uncertain. V was cut by 2 bases and J by 1 base, with 8 bases left in between. CDR1 and CDR2 from the germline V gene are GTSNPN and SVGIG (reference sequence). The CDR3 runs 13 residues. CDR3 DNA sequence: TGTGCCTGGAGTAGAGGGTGGAACACTGAAGCTTTCTTT. It translates to CAWSRGWNTEAFF. Complete variable domain (other parts from reference TRBV30 and TRBJ1-1): SQTIHQWPATLVQPVGSPLSLECTVEGTSNPNLYWYRQAAGRGLQLLFYSVGIGQISSEVPQNLSASRPQDRQFILSSKKLLLSDSGFYLCAWSRGWNTEAFFGQGTRLTVV.

The chain joins TRBV11-2 to TRBJ2-4, with TRBD1 identical over 9 bases. This CDR3 is built from 14 residues. Germline V CDR1 and CDR2: SGHAT, FQNNGV. The trim removed 5 bases at V and 7 bases at J, leaving 6 bases unmatched. Written as DNA, the CDR3 is TGTGCCAGCAGCCCCAGACAGGGGGGTAACATTCAGTACTTC. This encodes CASSPRQGGNIQYF. Variable domain in full (rest from reference TRBV11-2 and TRBJ2-4): EAGVAQSPRYKIIEKRQSVAFWCNPISGHATLYWYQQILGQGPKLLIQFQNNGVVDDSQLPKDRFSAERLKGVDSTLKIQPAKLEDSAVYLCASSPRQGGNIQYFGAGTRLSVL.

This chain connects TRBV11-2 to TRBJ2-1, with 7 positions matching TRBD2. CDR1 is SGHAT, CDR2 FQNNGV, per germline. The CDR3 loop spans 15 amino acids. With V trimmed by 3 bases and J by 8 bases, 10 bases remained unmatched. The CDR3 reads CASSLSAGAGYEQFF. CDR3 nucleotides: TGTGCCAGCAGCTTGTCTGCGGGAGCGGGCTATGAGCAGTTCTTC.

This clone was counted a single time. The chain is built from TRBV28 and TRBJ2-1; 9 bases map to TRBD1. The germline V gene has CDR1 MDHEN and CDR2 SYDVKM. The trim removed 6 bases at V and 4 bases at J, leaving 7 bases unmatched. The CDR3 spans 15 residues. The CDR3 here is CASSPGTGPYNEQFF. CDR3 bases: TGTGCCAGCAGCCCCGGGACAGGGCCTTACAATGAGCAGTTCTTC.

This chain uses TRBV28 with TRBJ1-3; TRBD1 matches at 7 bases. V was pared by 4 bases and J by 8 bases, with 11 bases of the junction left unmatched. The CDR3 extends over 15 amino acids. Germline V gene sequence: CDR1 MDHEN, CDR2 SYDVKM. CDR3 DNA sequence: TGTGCCAGCAGTTCGTACAGGGGCTCGGGATACACCATATATTTT. Translated: CASSSYRGSGYTIYF.

V and J are TRBV6-6 and TRBJ1-5, with D tentatively TRBD1 (5 bases). This CDR3 contains 15 residues. Looked up from germline, CDR1 is MNHNY and CDR2 is SVGAGI (reference sequence). Trimming removed 2 bases from V and 2 bases from J, with 10 bases in between. As DNA, the CDR3 is TGTGCCAGCAGTTACCGGGAACAGGGCAATCAGCCCCAGCATTTT. Translation gives CASSYREQGNQPQHF.

The chain is built from TRBV5-1 and TRBJ2-1; perhaps D is TRBD1 or TRBD2 (5 bases each). The germline V and J ends were trimmed by 3 bases and 0 bases, with 19 bases remaining between them. CDR1 and CDR2 from the germline V gene are SGHRS and YFSETQ. The CDR3 totals 18 residues. CDR3: CASSSSRDGVSSYNEQFF. CDR3 bases: TGCGCCAGCAGCTCCTCTCGGGACGGAGTAAGCTCCTACAATGAGCAGTTCTTC.